Listed below are T cell receptor beta chains from one sample, sequenced in a study of technical replicates of blood from a handful of donors. Data came from immunoSEQ multiplex PCR; TCRdb stores just in-frame clones and leaves some out. The sample yields over 55,000 clones, roughly 96% seen once. Sequenced: T cells isolated from PBMCs. These receptors were collected from a human donor in good health. Both conserved end residues are part of each CDR3. The order of the fields is clone size, V gene, J gene, D gene, CDR3 DNA, CDR3 protein. D genes are given only for firm matches. Size tells how often a clone was seen (once, few, many) or the class of an expanded clone, and some rows leave it out.

>NA|TRBV29-1|TRBJ2-7|TRBD2
TGCAGCGTTGAAGACCGTGGGGGGGACCAATACTACGAGCAGTACTTC
CSVEDRGGDQYYEQYF
>NA|TRBV5-4|TRBJ2-5|TRBD2
TGTGCCAGCAGCCTGGGACTAGCCGGTGACGAGACCCAGTACTTC
CASSLGLAGDETQYF
>NA|TRBV6-1|TRBJ2-5|TRBD2
TGTGCCAGCAGTGCCTCCCTAGCGGGGTTTAAAGAGACCCAGTACTTC
CASSASLAGFKETQYF
>NA|TRBV29-1|TRBJ1-1|NA
TGCAGCGAGGCAGGGCAGGTGAACACTGAAGCTTTCTTT
CSEAGQVNTEAFF
>NA|TRBV6-1|TRBJ1-2|TRBD1
TGTGCCAGCAGTGAGATCGGGGGACAGGGGGCCGTTGGCTACACCTTC
CASSEIGGQGAVGYTF
>NA|TRBV10-1|TRBJ2-1|TRBD2
TGCGCCAGCAGCACCGGGACTAGCGGGGGCGAGCAGTTCTTC
CASSTGTSGGEQFF
>NA|TRBV11-3|TRBJ2-7|NA
TGTGCCAGCAGCCCCCGGGGCTCCTACGAGCAGTACTTC
CASSPRGSYEQYF
>NA|TRBV6-1|TRBJ2-7|TRBD2
TGTGCCAGCAAGAGCCCGGGGGGGGGTAGCGAGCAGTACTTC
CASKSPGGGSEQYF
>NA|TRBV15|TRBJ2-3|TRBD1
TGTGCCACCAGCAGAGATTACGGGACAGGGTCTACAGATACGCAGTATTTT
CATSRDYGTGSTDTQYF
>NA|TRBV5-1|TRBJ2-5|NA
TGCGCCAGCAGCTCGACAGGGGAGGGAGAAGAGACCCAGTACTTC
CASSSTGEGEETQYF
>NA|TRBV6-5|TRBJ2-7|NA
TGTGCCAGCAGCCTACAGGGGGGGGGCTACGAGCAGTACTTC
CASSLQGGGYEQYF
>NA|TRBV6-1|TRBJ1-1|NA
TGTGCCAGCATTGACTGGAGCATGAACACTGAAGCTTTCTTT
CASIDWSMNTEAFF
>NA|TRBV5-1|TRBJ1-3|TRBD1
TGCGCCAGCAGCTTGACAGGGGGCTCTGGAAACACCATATATTTT
CASSLTGGSGNTIYF
>NA|TRBV9|TRBJ2-5|NA
TGTGCCAGCAGCGGCCGGAGCCAAGAGACCCAGTACTTC
CASSGRSQETQYF
>few|TRBV5-6|TRBJ1-2|TRBD1
TGTGCCAGCAGCTTGGGACAGGGGATCTATGGCTACACCTTC
CASSLGQGIYGYTF
>NA|TRBV7-9|TRBJ2-7|NA
TGTGCCAGCAGCTTCGGTTCCTACGAGCAGTACTTC
CASSFGSYEQYF
>NA|TRBV11-3|TRBJ2-7|NA
TGTGCCAGCAGCGCCATTGGAACGGGGGTGACCTACGAGCAGTACTTC
CASSAIGTGVTYEQYF
>NA|TRBV11-2|TRBJ2-7|NA
TGTGCCAGCAGCTTAGATCCCGGGTCCTACGAGCAGTACTTC
CASSLDPGSYEQYF
>NA|TRBV28|TRBJ2-1|NA
TGTGCCAGCAGTTTTTCGCTTGTAGCAACGGGTGAGCAGTTCTTC
CASSFSLVATGEQFF
>NA|TRBV11-3|TRBJ2-5|NA
TGTGCCAGCAGCTTACGGGGAGAAGAGACCCAGTACTTC
CASSLRGEETQYF
>once|TRBV27|TRBJ2-1|NA
TGTGCCAGCAGTCACCCCGCACGCGGGATACTCTATGAGCAGTTCTTC
CASSHPARGILYEQFF
>NA|TRBV6-5|TRBJ2-7|TRBD1
TGTGCCAGCAGTTACGAACAGGGGTCTCTATCCTACGAGCAGTACTTC
CASSYEQGSLSYEQYF
>NA|TRBV6-1|TRBJ2-3|NA
TGTGCCAGCAGACAGGGCACAGATACGCAGTATTTT
CASRQGTDTQYF